The 9 T cell receptor beta chains in this list originate from one sample, sequenced in a study of cytomegalovirus exposure and HLA in healthy donors. The PCR was carried out with 60 Vbeta primers and 13 Jbeta primers. Profiling relied on immunoSEQ multiplex PCR, and the TCRdb table lists in-frame clones only, not all of them. The sample consists of roughly 150,000 clones, around 75% of them appearing once. Sequencing was performed on PBMCs. The receptors stem from a male donor in good health and CMV-seronegative.

V is TRBV13 and J is TRBJ2-5; a weak D match, TRBD2 (5 bases). The J call may be incorrect, as the DNA end agrees better with TRBJ2-7. The CDR3 has 13 residues. Germline CDR1 is PRHDT and CDR2 is FYEKMQ (reference sequence). The chain's CDR3 is CASSPGSSYEQYF. Written as DNA, the CDR3 is TGTGCCAGCAGCCCGGGGAGTTCCTACGAGCAGTACTTC.

The V call is TRBV27, the J call TRBJ2-5, with 12 bases aligning to TRBD2. The CDR3 contains 16 residues. Germline V gives CDR1 MNHEY, CDR2 SMNVEV (reference sequence). Trimming at V came to 5 bases and at J to 5 bases, leaving 9 bases not matched to a gene. CDR3 nucleotide sequence: TGTGCCAGCAGTCCGAACCTAGCGGGAGGGTGGGAGACCCAGTACTTC. Residues: CASSPNLAGGWETQYF.

V usage is TRBV6-1 and J usage is TRBJ2-2; TRBD2 matches 10 bases. In germline, CDR1 is MNHNS, CDR2 SASEGT. The V and J ends lost 3 bases and 0 bases, in that order; junction bases with no gene match: 7. The CDR3 extends over 18 amino acids. The CDR3 is CASSDLTSGPTNTGELFF. CDR3 sequence (DNA): TGTGCCAGCAGTGACCTGACTAGCGGGCCTACGAACACCGGGGAGCTGTTTTTT.

This chain connects TRBV5-1 to TRBJ2-7, with 8 bases aligning to TRBD2. Germline trimming cut 4 bases from V and 3 bases from J; bases unmatched to any gene: 6. The CDR3 totals 14 residues. The germline V gene has CDR1 SGHRS and CDR2 YFSETQ. This chain's CDR3 is CASSRGGNNYEQYF. CDR3 nucleotide sequence: TGCGCCAGCAGCCGCGGGGGGAACAACTACGAGCAGTACTTC.

This chain connects TRBV4-1 to TRBJ2-1, with 8 bases identical to TRBD2. The CDR3 contains 20 residues. J lost 5 bases, V lost 1 base, and 19 bases had no gene match. Germline assignment: CDR1 MGHRA and CDR2 YSYEKL. CDR3 sequence (DNA): TGCGCCAGCAGCCAAGGCCGAAACGGTTTCGCGGGGGGTACGAACAATGAGCAGTTCTTC. Amino acid sequence: CASSQGRNGFAGGTNNEQFF.

This clone was picked up a small number of times. This chain joins TRBV30 and TRBJ2-7; TRBD2 aligns across 9 bases. Per germline, CDR1 GTSNPN and CDR2 SVGIG (reference sequence). The CDR3 consists of 13 residues. J gave up 2 bases and V 4 bases, and 3 bases lay outside the gene matches. The CDR3 here is CAWTRGGPYEQYF. The CDR3 nucleotides read TGTGCCTGGACGCGGGGGGGTCCCTACGAGCAGTACTTC.

This clone was detected once. This chain joins TRBV9 and TRBJ1-1; 10 bases are a match to TRBD1. Germline V gene sequence: CDR1 SGDLS, CDR2 YYNGEE. The CDR3 spans 16 residues. Trimming removed 3 bases from V and 3 bases from J; junction bases left unmatched: 8. The CDR3 DNA reads TGTGCCAGCAGCGAGACCGGGACAGGGGCTTACACTGAAGCTTTCTTT. It specifies CASSETGTGAYTEAFF.

There are a few counts of this clone. The rearrangement uses TRBV27 and TRBJ1-1, with D hard to call. V gave up 4 bases and J gave up 1 base, with 13 bases separating them. The CDR3 spans 15 residues. Germline V CDR1 and CDR2: MNHEY, SMNVEV (reference sequence). CDR3 protein: CASSSSLYGNTEAFF. CDR3 DNA sequence: TGTGCCAGCAGTTCCTCCCTATACGGGAACACTGAAGCTTTCTTT.

This clone was seen once. V and J are TRBV2 and TRBJ1-6; possible D gene TRBD1, 5 bases. V shed 4 bases and J shed 10 bases, with 11 bases lying between them. The germline V gene encodes CDR1 SNHLY and CDR2 FYNNEI. CDR3 size: 13 residues. CDR3 DNA: TGTGCCAGCAGTGTTGGGGGGTACTCACCCCTCCACTTT. Protein sequence: CASSVGGYSPLHF.